Below, 4 T cell receptor beta chains from the same sample are listed, as sequenced in a study of OX40 agonist ivuxolimab in advanced cancers. Using immunoSEQ multiplex PCR, the repertoire was profiled, and TCRdb retains in-frame clones only, with some absent. The table lists some 150,000 clones, roughly 91% of them singletons, with roughly 1% in the top ten. The starting material was CD4+ or CD8+ T cells sorted from blood, obtained in a trial of the OX40 agonist ivuxolimab. These receptors originate from an adult with an advanced solid tumor such as melanoma, head and neck, liver or kidney cancer.

This clone was found once. The chain has TRBV18 and TRBJ2-4; 8 bases map to TRBD1. CDR1 and CDR2 (germline): KGHSH, LQKENI. The CDR3 length is 16 residues. V shed 4 bases and J 0 bases; nucleotides not matched to a gene: 5. The CDR3: CASSLQGVQAKNIQYF. In DNA, the CDR3 is TGTGCCAGCTCACTACAGGGGGTCCAAGCCAAAAACATTCAGTACTTC.

The chain carries TRBV6-5 and TRBJ1-2; D not resolved. Trimming removed 4 bases from V and 7 bases from J, with 10 bases in between. This CDR3 comprises 12 residues. Germline CDR1 is MNHEY and CDR2 is SVGAGI. The CDR3 bases are TGTGCCAGCAGTTCCCGGACGGTTGGCTACACCTTC. Its protein product is CASSSRTVGYTF.

This sequence joins TRBV27 and TRBJ1-1; 9 nucleotides line up with TRBD1. The CDR3 covers 14 residues. Germline V CDR1 and CDR2: MNHEY, SMNVEV (reference sequence). The junction had 2 bases not matched to a gene; V was cut back by 2 bases and J by 4 bases. The CDR3, as DNA: TGTGCCAGCAGTTTAGGGGACAGGGCCACTGAAGCTTTCTTT. It encodes CASSLGDRATEAFF.

The chain employs TRBV7-9 and TRBJ1-5; TRBD1 might be the D (5 bases). Trimming removed 5 bases at V and 5 bases at J, with 25 bases between. CDR1 and CDR2 from the germline V gene are SEHNR and FQNEAQ (reference sequence). This CDR3 is 18 amino acids long. DNA for the CDR3: TGTGCCAGCAGCAACTCGCGAAACAGGTACATACACGATCAGCCCCAGCATTTT. Translated, it gives CASSNSRNRYIHDQPQHF. Full variable domain (missing parts from reference TRBV7-9 and TRBJ1-5): DTGVSQNPRHKITKRGQNVTFRCDPISEHNRLYWYRQTLGQGPEFLTYFQNEAQLEKSRLLSDRFSAERPKGSFSTLEIQRTEQGDSAMYLCASSNSRNRYIHDQPQHFGDGTRLSIL.